The source of this TCR beta chain is a study of response to subunit inactivated influenza vaccine. General study points: Every seasonal influenza vaccination brings in few new T cells, the authors suggested.

TCRdb ran MiXCR on the RT-PCR reads and lists one entry per CDR3 protein. The sample lists 500,000 or so distinct CDR3 sequences, about 15% occurring once. In this sample, this clonotype turned up a few times. Its antigen is as yet unknown. Germline V gene data show CDR1 as LGHDT and CDR2 as YNNKEL (reference sequence). V was cut by 3 bases and J by 4 bases, with 9 bases left in between. The CDR3 contains 13 residues. This TCR was recovered from a man between 50 and 75 years old who received an inactivated influenza vaccine. This sample comprised CD4+ T cells sorted from PBMCs, obtained less than 30 months after vaccination. V and J are TRBV3-1 and TRBJ1-1, with a weak D call TRBD1 (6 bases). CDR3 loop: CASSHGGITEAFF. CDR3 sequence (DNA): TGTGCCAGCAGCCATGGGGGCATCACTGAAGCTTTCTTT.